A selection of T cell receptor beta chains follows, all from one sample in a study of blood T cells in healthy people across ages. Each CDR3 protein is one row after TCRdb ran MiXCR on the 5' RACE reads. The table shows around 1,000,000 distinct CDR3 sequences, with under 30% occurring only once. This same sample was also taken into another study, of T cells of mothers and their children.

The sample taken for sequencing was blood. These TCRs come from a girl aged 2 to 10 in good health. Each CDR3 is given without its conserved first and last residue.

j_gene: TRBJ2-3; v_gene: TRBV12-3/TRBV12-4; CDR3aa: ASTSGGASTDAQY
j_gene: TRBJ2-5; v_gene: TRBV7-9; CDR3aa: ASSPRDFQETQY
j_gene: TRBJ1-2; v_gene: TRBV27; CDR3aa: ASRGKAPNYGYT
j_gene: NA; v_gene: TRBV7-9; CDR3aa: ASSDINRGGWNGQF
j_gene: NA; v_gene: TRBV27; CDR3aa: ASSAQSQGLADEQY
j_gene: TRBJ2-1; v_gene: TRBV19; CDR3aa: ASSFEGYEQF
j_gene: TRBJ1-2; v_gene: TRBV5-5; CDR3aa: ATREASLDGYT
j_gene: TRBJ2-3; v_gene: TRBV20-1; CDR3aa: SARTMSGGGDTQY
j_gene: TRBJ2-4; v_gene: TRBV5-1; CDR3aa: ASSLKTAKNIQY
j_gene: TRBJ2-7; v_gene: TRBV4-2; CDR3aa: ASSQDLGQTYEQY
j_gene: TRBJ2-2; v_gene: TRBV5-1; CDR3aa: ASSYLRGTNTGELF
j_gene: TRBJ1-2; v_gene: TRBV7-2; CDR3aa: ASSLAPVFGTPYGYT
j_gene: TRBJ2-1; v_gene: TRBV4-1; CDR3aa: ASSPSGLVSNEQF
j_gene: TRBJ1-1; v_gene: TRBV5-1; CDR3aa: ASSFSILGNTEAF
j_gene: TRBJ2-5; v_gene: TRBV12-3/TRBV12-4; CDR3aa: ASRVLEGGEETQY
j_gene: TRBJ1-1; v_gene: TRBV13; CDR3aa: ASRPLTANTEAF
j_gene: NA; v_gene: TRBV29-1; CDR3aa: SVKETQY
j_gene: TRBJ2-5; v_gene: TRBV20-1; CDR3aa: SARGRTFSEQY
j_gene: TRBJ2-3; v_gene: TRBV3-1; CDR3aa: ASSTRAGGILGDTQY
j_gene: TRBJ2-4; v_gene: TRBV12-3/TRBV12-4; CDR3aa: ASSFPRPAKNIQY
j_gene: TRBJ1-5; v_gene: TRBV15; CDR3aa: ATSEGGQGGFNQPQH
j_gene: TRBJ2-6; v_gene: TRBV25-1; CDR3aa: ASSRDRGTSGANVLT
j_gene: TRBJ2-1; v_gene: TRBV9; CDR3aa: ASSVFGLAGGLAIDRNEQF
j_gene: TRBJ2-1; v_gene: TRBV29-1; CDR3aa: SVVGTSSNEQF
j_gene: TRBJ2-3; v_gene: TRBV19; CDR3aa: ASSMRPGGTADTQY
j_gene: TRBJ1-2; v_gene: TRBV7-9; CDR3aa: ASSSTDMKGYT
j_gene: TRBJ2-7; v_gene: TRBV4-1; CDR3aa: ASSQDDTRTSEGFEQY
j_gene: TRBJ1-5; v_gene: TRBV20-1; CDR3aa: SAQTGTGPQH
j_gene: TRBJ1-1; v_gene: TRBV12-3/TRBV12-4; CDR3aa: ASSFEGKGGTEAF
j_gene: TRBJ1-2; v_gene: TRBV5-1; CDR3aa: ASSHPTGGYT
j_gene: TRBJ1-2; v_gene: TRBV7-9; CDR3aa: ASSLLSQVSYGYT
j_gene: TRBJ1-5; v_gene: TRBV12-3/TRBV12-4; CDR3aa: ASSLGRALNQPQH
j_gene: TRBJ1-1; v_gene: TRBV20-1; CDR3aa: SARDVQGGNTEAF
j_gene: TRBJ2-2; v_gene: TRBV4-2; CDR3aa: ASSSDRVVTGELF
j_gene: TRBJ1-6; v_gene: TRBV27; CDR3aa: ATKNRGDNSPLH
j_gene: TRBJ2-1; v_gene: TRBV4-3; CDR3aa: ASSQTSGGGPNEQF
j_gene: TRBJ2-7; v_gene: TRBV27; CDR3aa: ASSGTSGSTYEQY
j_gene: TRBJ1-4; v_gene: TRBV28; CDR3aa: ASGPGGWGNEKLF
j_gene: NA; v_gene: TRBV29-1; CDR3aa: SVRIRDRGYNEQF
j_gene: NA; v_gene: TRBV27; CDR3aa: ASSSIDRGGPDTQH
j_gene: TRBJ2-4; v_gene: TRBV20-1; CDR3aa: SARRQGARYGFENIQY
j_gene: TRBJ1-2; v_gene: TRBV27; CDR3aa: ASSPDLYGYT
j_gene: TRBJ2-7; v_gene: TRBV13; CDR3aa: ASSASSSYEQY
j_gene: TRBJ2-7; v_gene: TRBV24-1; CDR3aa: ATSDLSLDKGIYEQY
j_gene: TRBJ1-2; v_gene: TRBV5-1; CDR3aa: ASSPLGQGYLANYGYT
j_gene: TRBJ2-1; v_gene: TRBV12-3/TRBV12-4; CDR3aa: ALRGGRNYNEQF
j_gene: TRBJ2-3; v_gene: TRBV7-2; CDR3aa: ASSLDNTDTQY
j_gene: TRBJ2-5; v_gene: TRBV29-1; CDR3aa: SVGGGSGVSETQY
j_gene: TRBJ2-1; v_gene: TRBV2; CDR3aa: ASTRGRQGNERF
j_gene: TRBJ1-2; v_gene: TRBV27; CDR3aa: ASSFQDSMGGYT